This T cell receptor beta chain was recorded in a study of early stage breast cancer tumors. Study observations and caveats: Enriched TCRB sequences shared across patients were mostly commonly generated sequences.

The table came from immunoSEQ multiplex PCR; TCRdb's copy has only in-frame clones and leaves some out. The sample consists of fewer than 50,000 clones, 55% to 75% of them appearing once. Worth noting for this clone: Its cognate antigen is unknown.

This sequence originates from a person between 45 and 65 years old with breast cancer. Material: blood.

CDR3 DNA sequence: TGTGCCAGCAGTCCCGGGACTTTAACAGAGACCCAGTACTTC. Translating it yields CASSPGTLTETQYF. The J gene is TRBJ2-5, the V gene TRBV6-5, with TRBD2 as a possible D gene (6 bases). The CDR3 spans 14 residues. V dropped 5 bases and J dropped 4 bases, with 14 bases sitting between them. Germline V gene lookup returns CDR1 MNHEY and CDR2 SVGAGI.